This T cell receptor (beta chain) was identified in a study of immune evolution from preneoplasia to lung adenocarcinoma. H&E slides confirmed each diagnosis, reviewed by two pathologists independently. Nucleic acids came from premalignant or tumor cells enriched by macro-dissection. The CDR3 spans 13 residues. V trimming: 10 bases; J trimming: 3 bases; junction bases outside the gene matches: 6. Germline V CDR1 and CDR2: MNHNY, SVGAGI (reference sequence). Clones were read by immunoSEQ multiplex PCR, and TCRdb kept only the in-frame ones, dropping some. This table has several thousand clones, 85% appearing once.

This chain links TRBV6-6 with TRBJ1-5; TRBD1 aligns across 7 bases. This receptor was identified in a person between 45 and 65 years old with lung adenocarcinoma. What was sequenced was FFPE invasive lung adenocarcinoma tissue. CDR3 residues: CATGGQINQPQHF. The CDR3 DNA reads as TGTGCCACCGGGGGACAGATCAATCAGCCCCAGCATTTT.